Below, 5 T cell receptor beta chains from the same sample are listed, as sequenced in a study of T cells after posttransplantation cyclophosphamide. Assay used: immunoSEQ multiplex PCR; TCRdb lists only in-frame clones, some missing. The sample has 3,200 or so clones, 75% to 90% seen once. A marrow graft followed busulfan-fludarabine conditioning, with cyclophosphamide on days +3 and +4. This specimen was PBMCs, taken after allogeneic stem cell transplant with posttransplant cyclophosphamide. These receptors came from a female patient aged 50 to 60 who received an allogeneic stem cell transplant from an unrelated donor, was CMV-positive, and had acute and chronic GVHD. Some T cells may have originated in the graft donor.

The rearrangement joins TRBV7-2 to TRBJ2-7, with TRBD2 identical over 14 bases. Losses at the gene ends were 4 bases for V and 7 bases for J; bases not matched to a gene: 9. This CDR3 is built from 16 residues. Germline V gives CDR1 SGHTA, CDR2 FQGNSA. The CDR3 region is CASSSQTSGGAREQYF. The CDR3 DNA sequence: TGTGCCAGCAGCTCTCAGACTAGCGGGGGGGCTCGTGAGCAGTACTTC. Full variable domain (outside the CDR3, taken from reference TRBV7-2 and TRBJ2-7): GAGVSQSPSNKVTEKGKDVELRCDPISGHTALYWYRQSLGQGLEFLIYFQGNSAPDKSGLPSDRFSAERTGGSVSTLTIQRTQQEDSAVYLCASSSQTSGGAREQYFGPGTRLTVT.

The rearrangement uses TRBV9 and TRBJ2-5; 8 bases match TRBD2. In germline, CDR1 is SGDLS, CDR2 YYNGEE. This CDR3 is 17 amino acids long. Trimming at V came to 0 bases and at J to 5 bases, leaving 12 bases not matched to a gene. The chain's CDR3 is CASSVGSTGGIMETQYF. In DNA, the CDR3 is TGTGCCAGCAGCGTAGGAAGTACGGGGGGGATTATGGAGACCCAGTACTTC.

The chain recombines TRBV7-9 with TRBJ2-1, with TRBD2 matching over 11 bases. The CDR3 is 16 residues long. Germline CDR1 and CDR2: SEHNR and FQNEAQ (reference sequence). With V trimmed by 4 bases and J by 8 bases, 10 bases remained unmatched. The chain's CDR3 is CASSSTKKGLADEQFF. The DNA of the CDR3 is TGTGCCAGCAGCTCAACGAAAAAGGGACTAGCGGATGAGCAGTTCTTC.

Within the sample, this clone is large. The V call is TRBV1, the J call TRBJ1-2; TRBD1 was called by the table and not checked on the DNA. TRBV1 is labeled a pseudogene. This CDR3 contains 15 residues. Written as DNA, the CDR3 is TGCACCAGCAGCCCGAAGACAGGGGGAGATCATGGCTACACCTTC. This sequence encodes CTSSPKTGGDHGYTF.

The V and J genes are TRBV19 and TRBJ1-1, with D unclear. The CDR3 sequence is 12 residues long. Germline lookup yields CDR1 LNHDA and CDR2 SQIVND (reference sequence). V lost 5 bases and J 6 bases, leaving 10 bases between the germline ends. Here the CDR3 DNA reads TGTGCCAGTAGTGGACTCCGGGCTGAAGCTTTCTTT. This encodes CASSGLRAEAFF.